The text below deals with one T cell receptor beta chain. Profiling relied on immunoSEQ multiplex PCR, and the TCRdb table lists in-frame clones only, not all of them. The data contain 68,000 or so clones, 91% of them singletons. The entry originates in a study of blood T cell repertoires in COVID-19. The V end lost 1 base, the J end lost 1 base, and 7 bases lay between the germline ends. Germline V gives CDR1 SGHTA, CDR2 FQGNSA. The CDR3 extends over 15 amino acids. What was sequenced was peripheral blood. This clonotype was obtained from a middle-aged man with COVID-19, enrolled during active disease. V is TRBV7-2 and J is TRBJ2-2; TRBD2 might be the D (5 bases). CDR3 region: CASSLDSVNTGELFF. CDR3 nucleotide sequence: TGTGCCAGCAGCTTAGATAGCGTGAACACCGGGGAGCTGTTTTTT.